This paragraph reports one T cell receptor (beta chain). Its antigen is unknown. No quality values exist for individual bases; no much larger clone is one base distant. The donors were healthy, HIV-negative adults with no recently reported acute infections or vaccinations. Every donor was a Caucasian adult residing in Nashville, Tennessee, USA. Magnetic negative selection was used to enrich CD4+ T cells, after which naive cells were positively selected on CD45RA and the negative fraction became the memory subset. After blood collection by leukapheresis, PBMCs were isolated using Ficoll-Histopaque density gradient centrifugation and then cryopreserved in the vapor phase of liquid nitrogen. Analytical flow cytometry was used to check the purity and quantity of every magnetically sorted T cell population. Genomic DNA was isolated from each sorted fraction and quantified by UV absorbance on a Nanodrop 2000c.

The data belong to a study of shared clonotypes between healthy human individuals (dated by TCRdb to 2020 to 2021). Notes on the research overall: The cohort included a few men and a couple of women between 18 and 49 years of age. For each donor, three plates each were used for CD4 naive and CD4 memory, two plates were used for CD8 naive, and one plate was used for CD8 memory. To estimate repertoire size and how much clonotypes are shared between individuals, the study performed deep sequencing of blood TCR repertoires from roughly five healthy adults. Different laboratories and diverse techniques were used to prepare libraries and sequence TCR repertoires, to increase sequencing depth and limit assay-specific biases. Between about 0.8 and 9 billion PBMCs per donor were obtained by leukapheresis. General conclusions and limits of the study: Sharing across a few donors was observed for about 4.8% of naive CD4, about 4% of naive CD8, over 2% of memory CD4, and roughly 0.43% of memory CD8 clonotypes. Pairwise subsampling indicated that sequencing depth was expected to affect the degree of clonotype sharing among donors. Sampling was restricted to blood, and TCR repertoires in tissues likely differ from the TCR repertoires found in blood. Even with the large sequencing depth, rarefaction of the sorted-subset datasets indicated that sequencing was incomplete. Because the study included only a small number of donors, the genetic and exposure-history diversity represented was limited. Compared with non-shared clonotypes, the clonotypes found in all four sorted-subset donors had higher generation probabilities. Naive subsets generally had larger estimated clonotype richness than memory subsets.

The CDR3, cysteine through phenylalanine, is 18 amino acids long. This entry keeps only the CDR3 DNA: 54 bases, framed from base 1. Trimming takes 2 bases off V and 4 bases off J; junction bases not matched to a gene: 9. CDR1 and CDR2 were assigned from the germline V gene as SGHTA and FQGNSA. Using the deep immunoSEQ assay, multiplex PCR amplified TCR CDR3 regions from genomic DNA. Extracted genomic DNA from each cell subset was spread evenly across all wells of several immunoSEQ 96-well plates, with each plate serving as a replicate. For sorted subsets, 200 to 250 ng of genomic DNA, equivalent to some 30,000 T cell genomes, went into each replicate PCR. Purified libraries were measured with a Qubit 3.0 fluorometer, size-checked on a Bioanalyzer 2100, and measured again with the KAPA Library Quantification kit. A separate single-read 150-cycle Illumina NextSeq 550 flow cell was used to sequence each immunoSEQ 96-well plate. The authors processed their data as follows. Because the immunoSEQ output included only junctional sequences and no quality scores, the filtering could not be the same as the filtering used for full-length reads. To assign V/J genes and CDR3, sequences were annotated using PyIR, a Python wrapper for IgBLAST v1.9, with IMGT germline references. Any read was removed if the V/J assignment was weak (E-value above 1e-6), the CDR3 was missing, or the read contained stop codons, out-of-frame junctions, or ambiguous translated residues. V3J clonotypes were defined by identical inferred V gene, J gene, and CDR3 amino acid sequence. Percentage overlap between repertoires was computed as shared unique clonotypes divided by the size of the smaller repertoire. Three approaches were used to assess repertoire richness: RTK rarefaction, the Chao1 estimator, and Recon v2.1 estimates of unobserved clonotypes. For all TCRbeta clonotypes obtained by the gDNA method from a few donors, generation probabilities were computed with OLGA. In its TCRdb copy, this immuneACCESS table keeps in-frame sequences only and misses some clones. Where compared with another copy, unresolved V genes explain less than half of these, and the others have no known cause. That table gives V, J and clone size, and the DNA gave D and trimming. Here the sample has 2 million to 2.5 million clones; roughly 95% occur a single time. Of the sample, under 0.15% is held by the ten largest clones.

The sequencing sample was made of naive CD4+ T cells sorted from blood. The sample's cell subset or site label, decoded: CD45RA+ positively selected. This receptor was identified in a man aged 18 to 30 in good health. The rearrangement joined TRBV7-2 to TRBJ2-2; 11 bases in the middle match TRBD2. The DNA sequence is TGTGCCAGCAGCTTAAAAGAGGGTAGCGGGAGGGGCACCGGGGAGCTGTTTTTT. Its protein reads: CASSLKEGSGRGTGELFF.